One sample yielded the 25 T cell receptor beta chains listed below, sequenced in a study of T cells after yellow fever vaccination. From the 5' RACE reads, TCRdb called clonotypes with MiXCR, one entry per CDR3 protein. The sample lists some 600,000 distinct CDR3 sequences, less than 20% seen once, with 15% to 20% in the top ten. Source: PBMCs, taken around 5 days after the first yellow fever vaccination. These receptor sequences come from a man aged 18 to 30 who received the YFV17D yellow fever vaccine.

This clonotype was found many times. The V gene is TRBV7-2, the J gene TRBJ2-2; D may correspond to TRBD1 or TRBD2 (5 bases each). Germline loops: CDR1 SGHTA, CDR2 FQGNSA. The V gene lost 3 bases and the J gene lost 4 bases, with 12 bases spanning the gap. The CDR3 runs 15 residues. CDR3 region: CASSFQGVGTGELFF. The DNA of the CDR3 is TGTGCCAGCAGCTTCCAGGGAGTTGGCACCGGGGAGCTGTTTTTT.

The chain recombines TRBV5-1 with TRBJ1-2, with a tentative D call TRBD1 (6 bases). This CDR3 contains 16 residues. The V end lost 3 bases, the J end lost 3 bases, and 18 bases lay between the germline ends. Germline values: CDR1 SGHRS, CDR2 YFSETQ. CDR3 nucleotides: TGCGCCAGCAGCTCAGGGGTTAGCGAAATTGACTATGGCTACACCTTC. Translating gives CASSSGVSEIDYGYTF.

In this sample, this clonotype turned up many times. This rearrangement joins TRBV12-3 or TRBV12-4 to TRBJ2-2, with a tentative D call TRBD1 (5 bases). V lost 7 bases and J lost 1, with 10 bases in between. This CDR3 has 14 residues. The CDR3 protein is CASTLTGNTGELFF. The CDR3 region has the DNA TGTGCCAGCACCCTAACAGGGAACACCGGGGAGCTGTTTTTT.

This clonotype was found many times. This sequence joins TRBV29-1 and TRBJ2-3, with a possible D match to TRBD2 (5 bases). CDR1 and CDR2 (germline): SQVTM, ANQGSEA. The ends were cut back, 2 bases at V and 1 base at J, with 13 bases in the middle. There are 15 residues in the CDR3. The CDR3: CSVERIGRGTDTQYF. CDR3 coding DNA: TGCAGCGTTGAACGGATCGGGCGGGGCACAGATACGCAGTATTTT.

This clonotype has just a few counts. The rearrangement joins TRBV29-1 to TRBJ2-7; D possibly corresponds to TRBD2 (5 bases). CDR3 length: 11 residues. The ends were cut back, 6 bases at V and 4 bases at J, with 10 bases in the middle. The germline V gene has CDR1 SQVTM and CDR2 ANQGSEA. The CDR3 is CSVRTPYEQYV. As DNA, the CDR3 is TGCAGCGTGCGGACTCCTTACGAGCAGTACGTC.

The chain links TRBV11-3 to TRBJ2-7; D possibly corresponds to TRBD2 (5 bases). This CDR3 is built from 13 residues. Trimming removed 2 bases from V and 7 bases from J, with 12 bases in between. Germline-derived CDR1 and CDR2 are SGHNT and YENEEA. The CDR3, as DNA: TGTGCCAGCAGCTTATCCCCGGGATTTGAGCAGTACTTC. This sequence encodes CASSLSPGFEQYF.

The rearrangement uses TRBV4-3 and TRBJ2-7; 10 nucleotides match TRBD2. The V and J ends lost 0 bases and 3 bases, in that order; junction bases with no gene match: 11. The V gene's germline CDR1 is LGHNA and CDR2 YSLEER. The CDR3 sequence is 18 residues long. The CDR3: CASSQEESGLAVFYEQYF. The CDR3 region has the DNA TGCGCCAGCAGCCAAGAAGAGTCAGGACTAGCGGTATTCTACGAGCAGTACTTC.

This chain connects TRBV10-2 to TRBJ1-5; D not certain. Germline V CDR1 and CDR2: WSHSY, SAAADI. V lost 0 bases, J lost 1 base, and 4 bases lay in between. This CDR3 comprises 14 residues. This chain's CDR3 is CASSESHSNQPQHF. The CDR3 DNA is TGCGCCAGCAGTGAGTCCCACAGCAATCAGCCCCAGCATTTT.

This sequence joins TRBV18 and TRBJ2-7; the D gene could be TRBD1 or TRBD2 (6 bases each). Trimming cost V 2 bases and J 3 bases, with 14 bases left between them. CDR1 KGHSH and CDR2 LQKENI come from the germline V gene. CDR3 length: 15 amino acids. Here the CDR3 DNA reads TGTGCCAGCTCACCAATCGGGGGCATTATCTACGAGCAGTACTTC. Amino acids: CASSPIGGIIYEQYF.

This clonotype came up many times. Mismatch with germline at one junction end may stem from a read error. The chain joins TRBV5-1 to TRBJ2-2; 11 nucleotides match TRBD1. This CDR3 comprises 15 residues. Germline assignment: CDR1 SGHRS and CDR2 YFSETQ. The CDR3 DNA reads TGTGCCAGCAGCTCGGGACAGGGGGGCACCGGGGAGCTGTTTTTT. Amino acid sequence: CASSSGQGGTGELFF.

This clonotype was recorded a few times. The chain's CDR3 is CASSYQTSEREWEFF. CDR3 DNA: TGTGCCAGCAGTTACCAGACTAGTGAGCGGGAGTGGGAGTTCTTC. The chain has TRBV6-5 and TRBJ2-1; 8 bases line up with TRBD2. In germline, CDR1 is MNHEY, CDR2 SVGAGI. This CDR3 comprises 15 residues. The trim removed 2 bases at V and 14 bases at J, leaving 14 bases unmatched.

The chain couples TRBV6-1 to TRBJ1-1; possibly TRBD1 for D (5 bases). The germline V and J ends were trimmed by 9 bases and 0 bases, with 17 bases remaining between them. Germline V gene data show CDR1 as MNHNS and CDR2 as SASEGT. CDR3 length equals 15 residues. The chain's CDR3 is CASGAGRAMNTEAFF. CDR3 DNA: TGTGCCAGTGGGGCAGGGAGAGCGATGAACACTGAAGCTTTCTTT.

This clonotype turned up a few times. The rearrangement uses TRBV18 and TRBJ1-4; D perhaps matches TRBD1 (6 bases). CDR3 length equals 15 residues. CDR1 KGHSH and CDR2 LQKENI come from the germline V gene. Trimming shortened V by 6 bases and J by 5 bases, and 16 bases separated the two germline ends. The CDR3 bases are TGTGCCAGCTCGCAACAGGGTGGAATCAATGAAAAACTGTTTTTT. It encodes CASSQQGGINEKLFF.

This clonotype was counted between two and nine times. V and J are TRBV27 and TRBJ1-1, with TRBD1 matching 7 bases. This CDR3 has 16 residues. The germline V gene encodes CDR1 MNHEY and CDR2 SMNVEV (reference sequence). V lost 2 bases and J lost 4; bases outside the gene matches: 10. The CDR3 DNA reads TGTGCCAGCAGTTTAGGGACAGTCTATTTGGGCACTGAAGCTTTCTTT. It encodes CASSLGTVYLGTEAFF.

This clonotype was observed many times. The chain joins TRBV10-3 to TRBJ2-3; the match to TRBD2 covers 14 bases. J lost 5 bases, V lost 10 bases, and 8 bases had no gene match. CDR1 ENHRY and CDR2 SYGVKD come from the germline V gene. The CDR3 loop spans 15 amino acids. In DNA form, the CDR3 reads TGTGCCACGAAGGGACTAGCGGGGGTTAGAGATACGCAGTATTTT. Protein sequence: CATKGLAGVRDTQYF.

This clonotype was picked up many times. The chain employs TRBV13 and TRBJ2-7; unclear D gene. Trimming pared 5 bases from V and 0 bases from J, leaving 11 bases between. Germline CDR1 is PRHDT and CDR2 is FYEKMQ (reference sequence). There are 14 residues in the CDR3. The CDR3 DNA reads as TGTGCCAGCAGCCCGTCGGCCAACTCCTACGAGCAGTACTTC. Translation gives CASSPSANSYEQYF.

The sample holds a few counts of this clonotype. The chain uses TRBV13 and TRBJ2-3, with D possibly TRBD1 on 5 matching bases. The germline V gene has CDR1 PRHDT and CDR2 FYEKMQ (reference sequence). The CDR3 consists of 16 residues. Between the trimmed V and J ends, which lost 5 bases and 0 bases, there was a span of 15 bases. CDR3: CASSPLTASSTDTQYF. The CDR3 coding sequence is TGTGCCAGCAGCCCCTTGACAGCCTCTAGCACAGATACGCAGTATTTT.

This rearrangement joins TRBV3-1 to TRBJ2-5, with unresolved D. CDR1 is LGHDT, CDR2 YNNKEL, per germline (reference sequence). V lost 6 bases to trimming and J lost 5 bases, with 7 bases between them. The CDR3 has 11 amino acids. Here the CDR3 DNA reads TGTGCCAGCAGGGGTCTGGAGACCCAGTACTTC. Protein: CASRGLETQYF.

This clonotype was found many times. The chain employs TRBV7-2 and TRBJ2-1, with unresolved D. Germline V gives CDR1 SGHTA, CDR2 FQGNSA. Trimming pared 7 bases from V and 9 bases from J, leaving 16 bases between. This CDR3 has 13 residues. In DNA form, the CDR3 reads TGTGCCAGCACCCCATCCAGCTCCGGTGAGCAGTTCTTC. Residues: CASTPSSSGEQFF.

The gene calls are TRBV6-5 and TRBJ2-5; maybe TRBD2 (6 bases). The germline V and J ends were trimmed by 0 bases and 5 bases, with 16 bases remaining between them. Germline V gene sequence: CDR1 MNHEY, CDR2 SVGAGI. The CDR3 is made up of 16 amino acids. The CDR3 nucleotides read TGTGCCAGCAGTTACTCGCCCGGGGGATTGGGGGAGACCCAGTACTTC. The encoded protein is CASSYSPGGLGETQYF.

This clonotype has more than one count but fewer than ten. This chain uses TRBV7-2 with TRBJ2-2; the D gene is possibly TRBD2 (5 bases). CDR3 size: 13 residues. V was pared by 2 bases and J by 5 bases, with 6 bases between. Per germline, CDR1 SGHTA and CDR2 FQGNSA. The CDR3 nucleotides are TGTGCCAGCAGCTTAACGGGAACCGGGGAGCTGTTTTTT. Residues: CASSLTGTGELFF.

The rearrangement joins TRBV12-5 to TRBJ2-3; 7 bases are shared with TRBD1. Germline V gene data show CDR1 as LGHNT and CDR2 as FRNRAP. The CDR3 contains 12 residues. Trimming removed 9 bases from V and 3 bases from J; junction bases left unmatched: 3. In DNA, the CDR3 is TGTGCTAGCACAGGGGTAACAGATACGCAGTATTTT. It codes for CASTGVTDTQYF.

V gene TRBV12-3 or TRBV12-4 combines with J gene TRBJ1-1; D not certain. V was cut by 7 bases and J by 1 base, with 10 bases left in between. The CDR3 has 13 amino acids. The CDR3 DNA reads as TGTGCCAGCAACCCGGCCGGGAACACTGAAGCTTTCTTT. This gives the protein CASNPAGNTEAFF.

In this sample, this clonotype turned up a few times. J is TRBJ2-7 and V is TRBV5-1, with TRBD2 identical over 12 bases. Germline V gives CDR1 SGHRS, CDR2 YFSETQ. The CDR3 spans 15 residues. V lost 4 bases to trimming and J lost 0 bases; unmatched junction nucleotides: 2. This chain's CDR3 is CASSKTSGGSYEQYF. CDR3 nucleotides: TGCGCCAGCAGCAAGACTAGCGGGGGCTCCTACGAGCAGTACTTC.

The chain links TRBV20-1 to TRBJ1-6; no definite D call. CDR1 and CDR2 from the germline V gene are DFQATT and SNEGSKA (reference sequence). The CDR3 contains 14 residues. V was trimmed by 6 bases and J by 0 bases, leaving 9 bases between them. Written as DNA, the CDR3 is TGCAGTGCGGGGAGCTTCTCCTATAATTCACCCCTCCACTTT. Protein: CSAGSFSYNSPLHF.